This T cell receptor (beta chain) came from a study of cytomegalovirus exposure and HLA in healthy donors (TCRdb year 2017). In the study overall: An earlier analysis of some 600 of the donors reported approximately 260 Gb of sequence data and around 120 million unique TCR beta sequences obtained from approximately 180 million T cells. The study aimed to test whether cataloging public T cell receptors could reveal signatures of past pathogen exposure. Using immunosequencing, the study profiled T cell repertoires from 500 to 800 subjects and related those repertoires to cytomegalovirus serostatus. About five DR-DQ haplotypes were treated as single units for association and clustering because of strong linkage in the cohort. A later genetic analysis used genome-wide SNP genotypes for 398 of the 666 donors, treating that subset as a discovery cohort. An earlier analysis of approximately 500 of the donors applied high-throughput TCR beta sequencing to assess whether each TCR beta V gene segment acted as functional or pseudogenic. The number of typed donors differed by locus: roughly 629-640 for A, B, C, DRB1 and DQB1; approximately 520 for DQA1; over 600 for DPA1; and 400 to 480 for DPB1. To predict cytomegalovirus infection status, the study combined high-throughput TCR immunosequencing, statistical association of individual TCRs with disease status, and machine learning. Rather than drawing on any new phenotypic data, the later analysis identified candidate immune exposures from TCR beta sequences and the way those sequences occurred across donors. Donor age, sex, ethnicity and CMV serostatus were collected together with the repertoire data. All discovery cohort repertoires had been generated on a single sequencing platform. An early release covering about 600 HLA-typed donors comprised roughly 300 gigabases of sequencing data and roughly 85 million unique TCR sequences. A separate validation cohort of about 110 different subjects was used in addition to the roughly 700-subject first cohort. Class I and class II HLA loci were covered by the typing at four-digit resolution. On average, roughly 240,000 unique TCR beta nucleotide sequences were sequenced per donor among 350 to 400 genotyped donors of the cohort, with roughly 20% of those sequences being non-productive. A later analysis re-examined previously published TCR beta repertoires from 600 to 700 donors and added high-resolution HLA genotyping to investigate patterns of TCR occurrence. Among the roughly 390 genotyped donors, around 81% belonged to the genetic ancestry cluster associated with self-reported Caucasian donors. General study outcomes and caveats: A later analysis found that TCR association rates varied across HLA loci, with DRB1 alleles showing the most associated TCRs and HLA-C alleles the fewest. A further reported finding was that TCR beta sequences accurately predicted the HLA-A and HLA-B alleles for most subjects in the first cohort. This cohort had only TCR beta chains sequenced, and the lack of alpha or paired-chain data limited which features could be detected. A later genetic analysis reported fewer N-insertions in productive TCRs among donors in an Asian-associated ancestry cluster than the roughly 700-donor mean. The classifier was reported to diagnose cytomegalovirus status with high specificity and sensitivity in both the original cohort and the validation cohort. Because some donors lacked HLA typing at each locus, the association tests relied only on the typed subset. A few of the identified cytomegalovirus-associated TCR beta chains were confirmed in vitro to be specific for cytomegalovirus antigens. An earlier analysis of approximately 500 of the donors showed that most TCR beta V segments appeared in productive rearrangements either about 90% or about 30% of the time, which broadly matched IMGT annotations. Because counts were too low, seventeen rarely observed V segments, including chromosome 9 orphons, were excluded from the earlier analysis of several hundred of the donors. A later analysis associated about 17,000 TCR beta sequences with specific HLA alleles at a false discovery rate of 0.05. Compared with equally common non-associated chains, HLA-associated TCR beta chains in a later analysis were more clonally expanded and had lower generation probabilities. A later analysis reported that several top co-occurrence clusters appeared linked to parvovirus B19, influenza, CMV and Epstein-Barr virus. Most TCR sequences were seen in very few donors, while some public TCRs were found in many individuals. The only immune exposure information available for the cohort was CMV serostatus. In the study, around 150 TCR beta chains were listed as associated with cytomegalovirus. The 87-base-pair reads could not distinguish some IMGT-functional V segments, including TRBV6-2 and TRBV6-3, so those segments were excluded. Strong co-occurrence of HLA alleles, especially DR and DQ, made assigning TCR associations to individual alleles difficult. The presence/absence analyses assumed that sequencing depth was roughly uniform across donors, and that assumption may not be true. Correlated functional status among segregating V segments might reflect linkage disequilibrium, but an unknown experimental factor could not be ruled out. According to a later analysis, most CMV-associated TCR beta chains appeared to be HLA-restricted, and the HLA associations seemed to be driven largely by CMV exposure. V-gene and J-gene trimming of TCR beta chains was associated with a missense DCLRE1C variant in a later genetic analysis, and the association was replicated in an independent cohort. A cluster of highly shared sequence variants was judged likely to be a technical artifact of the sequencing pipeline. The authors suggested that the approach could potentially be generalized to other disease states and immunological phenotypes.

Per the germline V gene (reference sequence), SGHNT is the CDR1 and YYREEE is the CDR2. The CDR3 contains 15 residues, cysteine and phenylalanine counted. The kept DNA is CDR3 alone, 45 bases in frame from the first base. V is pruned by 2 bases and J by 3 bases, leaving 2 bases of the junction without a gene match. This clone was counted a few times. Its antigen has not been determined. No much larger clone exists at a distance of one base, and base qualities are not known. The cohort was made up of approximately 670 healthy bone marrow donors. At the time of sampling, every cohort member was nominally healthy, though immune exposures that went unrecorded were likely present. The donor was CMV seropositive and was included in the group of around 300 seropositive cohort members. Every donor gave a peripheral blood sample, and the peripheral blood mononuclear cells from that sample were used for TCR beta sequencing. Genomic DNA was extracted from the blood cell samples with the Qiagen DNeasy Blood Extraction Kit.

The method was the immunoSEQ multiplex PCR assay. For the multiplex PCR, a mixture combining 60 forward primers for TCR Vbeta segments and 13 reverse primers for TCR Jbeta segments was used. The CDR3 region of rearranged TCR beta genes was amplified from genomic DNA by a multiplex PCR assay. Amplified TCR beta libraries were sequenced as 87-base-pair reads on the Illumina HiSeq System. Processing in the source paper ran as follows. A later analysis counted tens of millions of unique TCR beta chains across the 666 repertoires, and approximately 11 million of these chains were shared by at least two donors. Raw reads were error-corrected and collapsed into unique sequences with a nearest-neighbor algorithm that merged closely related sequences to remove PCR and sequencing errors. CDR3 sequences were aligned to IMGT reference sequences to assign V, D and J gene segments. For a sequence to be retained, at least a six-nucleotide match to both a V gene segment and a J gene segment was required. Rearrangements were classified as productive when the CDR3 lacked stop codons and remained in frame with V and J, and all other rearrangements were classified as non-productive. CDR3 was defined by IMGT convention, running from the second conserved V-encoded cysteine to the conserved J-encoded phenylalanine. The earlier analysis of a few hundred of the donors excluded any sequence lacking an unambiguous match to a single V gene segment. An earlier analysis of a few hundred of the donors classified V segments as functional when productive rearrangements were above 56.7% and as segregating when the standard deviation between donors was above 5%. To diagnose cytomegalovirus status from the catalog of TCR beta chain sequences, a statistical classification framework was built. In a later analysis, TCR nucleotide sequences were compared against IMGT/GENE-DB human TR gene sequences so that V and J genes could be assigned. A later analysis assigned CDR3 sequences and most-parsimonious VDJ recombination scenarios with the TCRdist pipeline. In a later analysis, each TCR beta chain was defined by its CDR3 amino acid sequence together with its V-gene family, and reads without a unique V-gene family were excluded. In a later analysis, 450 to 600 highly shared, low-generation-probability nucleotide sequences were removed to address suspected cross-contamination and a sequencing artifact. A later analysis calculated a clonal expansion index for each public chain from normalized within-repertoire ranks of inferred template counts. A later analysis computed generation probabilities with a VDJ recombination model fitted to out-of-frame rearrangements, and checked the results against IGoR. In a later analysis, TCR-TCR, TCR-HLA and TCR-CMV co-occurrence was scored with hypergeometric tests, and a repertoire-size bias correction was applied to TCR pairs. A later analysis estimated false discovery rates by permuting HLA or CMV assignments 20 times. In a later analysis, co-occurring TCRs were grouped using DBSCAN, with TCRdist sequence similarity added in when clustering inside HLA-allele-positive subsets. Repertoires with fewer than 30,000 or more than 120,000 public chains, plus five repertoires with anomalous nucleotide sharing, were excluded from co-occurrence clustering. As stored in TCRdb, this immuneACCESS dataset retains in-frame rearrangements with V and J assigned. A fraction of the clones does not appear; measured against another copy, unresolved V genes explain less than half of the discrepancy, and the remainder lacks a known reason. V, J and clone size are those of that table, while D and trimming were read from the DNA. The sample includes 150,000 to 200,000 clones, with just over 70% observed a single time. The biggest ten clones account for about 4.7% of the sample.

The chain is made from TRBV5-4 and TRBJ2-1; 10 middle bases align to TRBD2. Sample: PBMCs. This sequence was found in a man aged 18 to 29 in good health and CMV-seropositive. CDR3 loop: CASSFGLADYNEQFF. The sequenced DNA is TGTGCCAGCAGCTTTGGACTAGCGGACTACAATGAGCAGTTCTTC.